This is a list of T cell receptor beta chains from one sample in a study of Graves' ophthalmopathy and Graves' hyperthyroidism. Each CDR3 protein gets one entry after TCRdb re-called the multiplex PCR reads with MiXCR. The data hold 650,000 to 900,000 distinct CDR3 sequences, with around 40% observed a single time. The sequencing sample was made of peripheral blood. The receptors stem from an adult man with Graves' ophthalmopathy. CDR3s include the opening cysteine and the closing phenylalanine or tryptophan. Fields, in order: V gene, clone size, J gene, D gene, CDR3 DNA, CDR3 protein. A D gene is named only where the DNA matches it firmly. Clone size is stated in some rows and not others, as once, few, many or a class when expanded.

v_gene: TRBV2; abundance: -; j_gene: TRBJ1-2; d_gene: -; CDR3nt: TGTGCCAGCAGTGAAACCGGGGGGGGCTACACCTTC; CDR3aa: CASSETGGGYTF
v_gene: TRBV7-6; abundance: -; j_gene: TRBJ1-3; d_gene: -; CDR3nt: TGTGCCAGCAGGCCGGGACGGAGCTCTGGAAACACCATATATTTT; CDR3aa: CASRPGRSSGNTIYF
v_gene: TRBV15; abundance: many; j_gene: TRBJ2-5; d_gene: -; CDR3nt: TGTGCCACCAGCAGAGAGGGTGTTCAGGCCCAAGAGACCCAGTACTTC; CDR3aa: CATSREGVQAQETQYF
v_gene: TRBV7-3; abundance: many; j_gene: TRBJ1-2; d_gene: TRBD1; CDR3nt: TGTGCCAGCAGGCCGACAGGGGGCGGCTACACCTTC; CDR3aa: CASRPTGGGYTF
v_gene: TRBV5-6; abundance: -; j_gene: TRBJ2-2; d_gene: -; CDR3nt: TGTGCCAGCAGCCTGACTTGGGACCTTAGGACCGGGGAGCTGTTTTTT; CDR3aa: CASSLTWDLRTGELFF
v_gene: TRBV2; abundance: many; j_gene: TRBJ2-7; d_gene: TRBD2; CDR3nt: TGTGCCAGCAGTGGGACTAGCGACTCCTACGAGCAGTACTTC; CDR3aa: CASSGTSDSYEQYF
v_gene: TRBV29-1; abundance: once; j_gene: TRBJ2-7; d_gene: -; CDR3nt: TGCAGCGTTGGAGGCGACCCAGTCTACGAGCAGTACTTC; CDR3aa: CSVGGDPVYEQYF
v_gene: TRBV2; abundance: few; j_gene: TRBJ1-4; d_gene: -; CDR3nt: TGTGCCAGCAGTGACAGGGGCTTTAATGAAAAACTGTTTTTT; CDR3aa: CASSDRGFNEKLFF
v_gene: TRBV12-3/TRBV12-4; abundance: -; j_gene: TRBJ1-2; d_gene: TRBD1; CDR3nt: TGTGTCAGCAGAAAGACAGGGGCGTCAGGAGGCTACACCTTC; CDR3aa: CVSRKTGASGGYTF
v_gene: TRBV9; abundance: -; j_gene: TRBJ2-3; d_gene: TRBD2; CDR3nt: TGTGCCAGCAGTTCCGCCATAGCGGGGGGGCCAGATACGCAGTATTTT; CDR3aa: CASSSAIAGGPDTQYF
v_gene: TRBV20-1; abundance: -; j_gene: TRBJ1-1; d_gene: -; CDR3nt: TGCAGTGCTAGACGGGGGGTTACTGAAGCTTTCTTT; CDR3aa: CSARRGVTEAFF
v_gene: TRBV10-3; abundance: many; j_gene: TRBJ1-5; d_gene: -; CDR3nt: TGTGCCATCAGTGAGTCGGGCGCAGGAACGAGCGGTCAGCCCCAGCATTTT; CDR3aa: CAISESGAGTSGQPQHF
v_gene: TRBV7-9; abundance: -; j_gene: TRBJ1-1; d_gene: -; CDR3nt: TGTGCCAGCAGATCCGAGAGACATGAAGCTTTCTTT; CDR3aa: CASRSERHEAFF
v_gene: TRBV7-2; abundance: -; j_gene: TRBJ2-6; d_gene: TRBD2; CDR3nt: TGTGCCAGCAGCTTATTGACTAGCGGGAGTAAAGGGGCCAACGTCCTGACTTTC; CDR3aa: CASSLLTSGSKGANVLTF
v_gene: TRBV24-1; abundance: -; j_gene: TRBJ1-5; d_gene: TRBD1; CDR3nt: TGTGCCATCAGTGAAGGGGGCCTTCATCAGCCCCAGCATTTT; CDR3aa: CAISEGGLHQPQHF
v_gene: TRBV10-3; abundance: -; j_gene: TRBJ1-4; d_gene: -; CDR3nt: TGTGCCATCAGTTTTAACGGAGAAAAACTGTTTTTT; CDR3aa: CAISFNGEKLFF
v_gene: TRBV7-9; abundance: -; j_gene: TRBJ1-1; d_gene: TRBD1; CDR3nt: TGTGCCAGCAGCTCGGGGACAGGCCCAGCCACTGAAGCTTTCTTT; CDR3aa: CASSSGTGPATEAFF
v_gene: TRBV7-2; abundance: -; j_gene: TRBJ2-5; d_gene: TRBD1; CDR3nt: TGTGCCAACAGCTCCTGGACGACAGGGGTCGACACGCCGGGGCCCACAGAGACCCAGTACTTC; CDR3aa: CANSSWTTGVDTPGPTETQYF
v_gene: TRBV7-2; abundance: few; j_gene: TRBJ2-7; d_gene: TRBD1; CDR3nt: TGTGCCAGCAGCACCTACAGGGGAGCCTACGAGCAGTACTTC; CDR3aa: CASSTYRGAYEQYF
v_gene: TRBV3-1; abundance: few; j_gene: TRBJ1-1; d_gene: -; CDR3nt: TGTGCCAGCAGCCAGTACCCTGGGGAGATGGACACTGAAGCTTTCTTT; CDR3aa: CASSQYPGEMDTEAFF
v_gene: TRBV7-9; abundance: many; j_gene: TRBJ2-7; d_gene: TRBD2; CDR3nt: TGTGCCAGCAGGGCTAGCGGGAGCGAGCAGTACTTC; CDR3aa: CASRASGSEQYF
v_gene: TRBV29-1; abundance: -; j_gene: TRBJ1-3; d_gene: -; CDR3nt: TGCAGCGTTCTGGTAGGAGAGACCATATATTTT; CDR3aa: CSVLVGETIYF
v_gene: TRBV2; abundance: many; j_gene: TRBJ1-1; d_gene: TRBD1; CDR3nt: TGTGCCAGCAGTGCAGGGGGGGCCGAAGCTTTCTTT; CDR3aa: CASSAGGAEAFF
v_gene: TRBV10-3; abundance: -; j_gene: TRBJ1-1; d_gene: -; CDR3nt: TGTGCCAGCACCCCAGGAGGGACAACTGAAGCTTTCTTT; CDR3aa: CASTPGGTTEAFF
v_gene: TRBV2; abundance: many; j_gene: TRBJ2-5; d_gene: TRBD1; CDR3nt: TGTGCCAGCAGTGAGGACAGGGAAGCTTTCGAGACCCAGTACTTC; CDR3aa: CASSEDREAFETQYF
v_gene: TRBV10-3; abundance: few; j_gene: TRBJ2-2; d_gene: -; CDR3nt: TGTGCCATCAGGCGGCAGGGGAACGGGGGCACCGGGGAGCTGTTTTTT; CDR3aa: CAIRRQGNGGTGELFF
v_gene: TRBV7-9; abundance: -; j_gene: TRBJ1-2; d_gene: -; CDR3nt: TGTGCCAGCAGCCAAAACCTCTATGGCTACACCTTC; CDR3aa: CASSQNLYGYTF
v_gene: TRBV10-3; abundance: many; j_gene: TRBJ2-7; d_gene: -; CDR3nt: TGTGCCATCAGTGTAGGAGGACCCAGCGAGCAGTACTTC; CDR3aa: CAISVGGPSEQYF
v_gene: TRBV20-1; abundance: -; j_gene: TRBJ1-1; d_gene: -; CDR3nt: TGCAGTGCTAGAGTGGGGACGGTGACTGAAGCTTTCTTT; CDR3aa: CSARVGTVTEAFF
v_gene: TRBV15; abundance: -; j_gene: TRBJ2-7; d_gene: -; CDR3nt: TGTGCCACCAGCAGAGATGTGCAGGACACCTACGAGCAGTACTTC; CDR3aa: CATSRDVQDTYEQYF
v_gene: TRBV2; abundance: -; j_gene: TRBJ1-5; d_gene: TRBD1; CDR3nt: TGTGCCAGCAGTTACTCGACTGGGACAGCTAATCAGCATTTT; CDR3aa: CASSYSTGTANQHF
v_gene: TRBV24-1; abundance: few; j_gene: TRBJ1-5; d_gene: -; CDR3nt: TGTGCCAGCACCTCGAGCTACAATCAGCCCCAGCATTTT; CDR3aa: CASTSSYNQPQHF
v_gene: TRBV10-3; abundance: -; j_gene: TRBJ1-2; d_gene: TRBD1; CDR3nt: TGTGCCATCAGTGACGGGACAGGGGCTGACTATGGCTACACCTTC; CDR3aa: CAISDGTGADYGYTF
v_gene: TRBV19; abundance: many; j_gene: TRBJ1-2; d_gene: -; CDR3nt: TGTGCCAGTACCAAGGAGGGTCAAGGCTATGGCTACACCTTC; CDR3aa: CASTKEGQGYGYTF
v_gene: TRBV6-5; abundance: -; j_gene: TRBJ2-5; d_gene: TRBD1; CDR3nt: TGTGCCAGCAGTTACTCGGGGACAGGTCACCAGTACTTC; CDR3aa: CASSYSGTGHQYF
v_gene: TRBV29-1; abundance: -; j_gene: TRBJ2-7; d_gene: TRBD1; CDR3nt: TGCAGCGCTATGGGACAGGGAGTCGGTCAGTACTTC; CDR3aa: CSAMGQGVGQYF
v_gene: TRBV6-1; abundance: -; j_gene: TRBJ2-5; d_gene: TRBD2; CDR3nt: TGTGCCAGCAGTTACTCTAGGCGGGAGGTGGAACTCCAAGAGACCCAGTACTTC; CDR3aa: CASSYSRREVELQETQYF
v_gene: TRBV6-5; abundance: few; j_gene: TRBJ1-1; d_gene: -; CDR3nt: TGTGCCAGCAGTCGTGCGGACCGCACTGAAGCTTTCTTT; CDR3aa: CASSRADRTEAFF
v_gene: TRBV28; abundance: -; j_gene: TRBJ1-5; d_gene: TRBD1; CDR3nt: TGTGCCAGCAGTGGGACAGGCTATAGCAATCAGCCCCAGCATTTT; CDR3aa: CASSGTGYSNQPQHF
v_gene: TRBV20-1; abundance: -; j_gene: TRBJ1-3; d_gene: -; CDR3nt: TGCAGTGCTAGAAAAAGGCCCTCTGGAAACACCATATATTTT; CDR3aa: CSARKRPSGNTIYF
v_gene: TRBV5-1; abundance: many; j_gene: TRBJ1-4; d_gene: -; CDR3nt: TGCGCCAGCAGCCCGACAGGCTTGAATGAAAAACTGTTTTTT; CDR3aa: CASSPTGLNEKLFF
v_gene: TRBV10-1; abundance: many; j_gene: TRBJ2-5; d_gene: -; CDR3nt: TGCGCCAGCAGTGAGTCACACTACCAAGAGACCCAGTACTTC; CDR3aa: CASSESHYQETQYF
v_gene: TRBV4-1; abundance: -; j_gene: TRBJ2-7; d_gene: TRBD2; CDR3nt: TGCGCCAGCAGCCAACCCGCAGCGGGGGGGCCGTCCTACGAGCAGTACTTC; CDR3aa: CASSQPAAGGPSYEQYF
v_gene: TRBV15; abundance: few; j_gene: TRBJ2-7; d_gene: -; CDR3nt: TGTGCCACCAGCAGGGGAACTTTCTACGAGCAGTACTTC; CDR3aa: CATSRGTFYEQYF
v_gene: TRBV9; abundance: -; j_gene: TRBJ2-2; d_gene: TRBD2; CDR3nt: TGTGCCAGCAGCGACCTAGCGGGAGGGCCAGGGTCCGGGGAGCTGTTTTTT; CDR3aa: CASSDLAGGPGSGELFF